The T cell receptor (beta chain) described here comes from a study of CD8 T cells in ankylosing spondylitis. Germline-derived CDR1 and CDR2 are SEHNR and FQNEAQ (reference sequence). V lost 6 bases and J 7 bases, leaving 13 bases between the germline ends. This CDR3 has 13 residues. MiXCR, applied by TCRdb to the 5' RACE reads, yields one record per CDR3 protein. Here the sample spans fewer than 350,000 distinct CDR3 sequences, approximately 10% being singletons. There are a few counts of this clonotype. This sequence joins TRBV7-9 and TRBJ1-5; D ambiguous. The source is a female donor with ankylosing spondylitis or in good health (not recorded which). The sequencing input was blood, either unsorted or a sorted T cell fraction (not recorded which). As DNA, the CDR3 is TGTGCCAGCAGTCAGAGCGGGAGACAGCCCCAGCATTTT. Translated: CASSQSGRQPQHF.